One sample yielded the 2 T cell receptor beta chains listed below, sequenced in a study of CD8+ T cells in alopecia areata. As to treatment: oral pan-JAK inhibitor, 5-10 mg twice daily. RNA was isolated and reverse transcribed to cDNA, the sequencing template. Measured with immunoSEQ multiplex PCR; TCRdb has only the in-frame clones, and not every one. The sample gives some 150,000 clones, 86% of which show up once; about 13% is in the top ten. Sequences were derived from CD8+ T cells sorted from blood, sampled at week 4, from a patient treated with tofacitinib. These receptors were obtained from a human donor with alopecia areata.

The V gene is TRBV6-1, the J gene TRBJ1-1; D is perhaps TRBD1 (6 bases). CDR3 size: 12 residues. Trimming took off 10 bases at V and 8 bases at J, with 17 bases between the two ends. The germline gives CDR1 MNHNS, CDR2 SASEGT. DNA for the CDR3: TGTGCCACGAGCCTTGGGACACCAGAAGCTTTCTTT. It encodes CATSLGTPEAFF.

The V gene is TRBV30, the J gene TRBJ2-7; D may correspond to TRBD1 or TRBD2 (5 bases each). The CDR3 has 14 amino acids. Germline V lookup: CDR1 GTSNPN, CDR2 SVGIG (reference sequence). V lost 2 bases, J lost 3 bases, and 14 bases lay in between. The CDR3 spells CAWSQGESVYEQYF. The CDR3 DNA reads TGTGCCTGGAGTCAAGGGGAGTCAGTCTACGAGCAGTACTTC.